This section outlines one T cell receptor (beta chain) sequence together with its context. Repertoires were generated with immunoSEQ multiplex PCR, while TCRdb's copy carries only in-frame clones and drops some. This table has around 400,000 clones, about four fifths appearing once. CDR3 size: 15 residues. After removal of 2 bases from V and 5 bases from J, the junction contained 7 bases not matched to a gene. Per the germline V gene, CDR1 is SGDLS and CDR2 is YYNGEE. This sample is drawn from a study of Ad26.COV2.S vaccination and SARS-CoV-2 variants. Study background: Ad26.COV2.S was injected intramuscularly once or twice, 56 days apart.

Treatment indicated: roughly 20 received Ad26.COV2.S at low or high dose, single or two shots; five or six received placebo; per-sample allocation not given. Each sample was drawn 63 days after the first injection (of vaccine or placebo). Material: peripheral blood, obtained in a trial of Ad26.COV2.S vaccine versus placebo. The rearrangement uses TRBV9 and TRBJ2-1, with 7 bases lining up with TRBD1. The source is a person aged 18 to 65 who received the Ad26.COV2.S COVID-19 vaccine or a placebo. CDR3 residues: CASSVSGQVNNEQFF. Written as DNA, the CDR3 is TGTGCCAGCAGCGTCTCCGGACAGGTCAACAATGAGCAGTTCTTC.